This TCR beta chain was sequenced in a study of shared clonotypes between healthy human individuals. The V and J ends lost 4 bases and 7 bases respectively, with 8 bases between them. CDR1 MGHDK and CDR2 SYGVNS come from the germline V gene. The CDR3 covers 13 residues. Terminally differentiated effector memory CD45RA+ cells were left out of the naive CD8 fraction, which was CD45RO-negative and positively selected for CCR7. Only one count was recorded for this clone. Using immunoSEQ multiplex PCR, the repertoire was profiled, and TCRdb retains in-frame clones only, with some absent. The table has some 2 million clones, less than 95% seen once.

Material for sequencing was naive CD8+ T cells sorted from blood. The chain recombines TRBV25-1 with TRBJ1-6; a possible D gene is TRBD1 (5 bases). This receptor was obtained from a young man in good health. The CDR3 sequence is CASSVGVNSPLHF. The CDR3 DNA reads TGTGCCAGCAGTGTAGGGGTGAATTCACCCCTCCACTTT.